The next 27 T cell receptor beta chains were all read from a single sample in a study of CD8+ T cells in alopecia areata. Treatment here: oral pan-JAK inhibitor, 5-10 mg twice daily. RNA extraction was followed by reverse transcription into cDNA, which acted as the sequencing template. The protocol was immunoSEQ multiplex PCR, while the TCRdb copy is restricted to in-frame clones and leaves out a portion. The sample lists approximately 280,000 clones, 58% occurring once. The sequencing here drew on CD4+ T cells sorted from blood, taken at week 24, from a patient treated with tofacitinib. The origin of the receptors is a human donor with alopecia areata.

V and J are TRBV5-1 and TRBJ2-5; weak D call: TRBD2 (6 bases). Germline V gives CDR1 SGHRS, CDR2 YFSETQ. Trimming pared 0 bases from V and 3 bases from J, leaving 15 bases between. This CDR3 has 16 residues. The DNA of the CDR3 is TGCGCCAGCAGCTTGGGGGCAGGGAGGCGGGAAGAGACCCAGTACTTC. Translated: CASSLGAGRREETQYF.

This clone was observed a few times. CDR3 coding DNA: TGTGCCTGGAGTGTAACAGAAGAGACCCAGTACTTC. Its translation is CAWSVTEETQYF. The chain uses TRBV30 and TRBJ2-5; D uncertain. The CDR3 is made up of 12 amino acids. Germline CDR1 is GTSNPN and CDR2 is SVGIG (reference sequence). V was shortened by 0 bases and J by 3 bases, with 5 bases between the two germline ends.

This clone was seen a handful of times. The J gene is TRBJ2-1, the V gene TRBV19; TRBD2 matches 13 bases. V was clipped by 6 bases and J by 0 bases; unmatched bases: 2. CDR1 is LNHDA and CDR2 is SQIVND in the germline V gene (reference sequence). The CDR3 is made up of 16 amino acids. For the CDR3, the DNA is TGTGCCAGTAGCAGACTAGCGGGGGGCTCCTACAATGAGCAGTTCTTC. Protein: CASSRLAGGSYNEQFF.

This chain uses TRBV6-6 with TRBJ2-7; D is perhaps TRBD1 (5 bases). The CDR3 extends over 16 amino acids. Germline values: CDR1 MNHNY, CDR2 SVGAGI (reference sequence). Between the trimmed V and J ends, which lost 7 bases and 3 bases, there was a span of 22 bases. The CDR3 reads CASIDSHLRGFYEQYF. CDR3 in DNA: TGTGCCAGCATCGATTCCCACCTTAGGGGTTTCTACGAGCAGTACTTC.

The chain employs TRBV7-3 and TRBJ2-6; D might be TRBD1 or TRBD2, each matching 5 bases. The CDR3 extends over 15 amino acids. CDR1 is SGHTA and CDR2 is FQGTGA in the germline V gene. V lost 2 bases and J lost 2, with 7 bases in between. The CDR3 DNA follows: TGTGCCAGCAGCTTACAGGGACCTGGGGCCAACGTCCTGACTTTC. Translated, it gives CASSLQGPGANVLTF.

The chain combines TRBV10-3 with TRBJ1-4; D is perhaps TRBD1 (6 bases). The germline gives CDR1 ENHRY, CDR2 SYGVKD. Trimming cost V 5 bases and J 6 bases, with 16 bases left between them. This CDR3 contains 15 residues. CDR3 loop: CAISPGQHRDEKLFF. DNA of the CDR3: TGTGCCATCAGTCCCGGACAGCACCGGGATGAAAAACTGTTTTTT.

The genes are TRBV7-2 and TRBJ2-7, with 7 nucleotides matching TRBD2. Trimming at V came to 1 base and at J to 7 bases, leaving 4 bases not matched to a gene. CDR3 length equals 13 residues. Germline lookup yields CDR1 SGHTA and CDR2 FQGNSA. CDR3 nucleotides: TGTGCCAGCAGCTTAGTTACCGGGAGGGAGCAGTACTTC. Residues: CASSLVTGREQYF.

This clone showed up just a few times. The genes are TRBV5-1 and TRBJ2-1, with 8 bases fitting TRBD2. Germline CDR1 reads SGHRS; CDR2 reads YFSETQ. V gave up 1 base and J gave up 7 bases; unmatched junction bases: 16. The CDR3 covers 18 residues. The CDR3 is CASSLPTHGTRSSNEQFF. The CDR3 DNA is TGCGCCAGCAGCTTGCCTACCCACGGGACTAGGTCCTCTAATGAGCAGTTCTTC.

This sequence joins TRBV7-9 and TRBJ1-6; 9 bases are a match to TRBD1. Unmatched junction bases numbered 5, after V lost 5 bases and J lost 9 bases. The CDR3 is 14 amino acids. Germline V CDR1 and CDR2: SEHNR, FQNEAQ (reference sequence). The DNA of the CDR3 is TGTGCCAGCAGCCCCGGACAGGGGACTTCACCCCTCCACTTT. As protein: CASSPGQGTSPLHF.

V is TRBV7-9 and J is TRBJ1-6; 8 bases are a match to TRBD1. J was trimmed by 7 bases and V by 5 bases; bases with no gene match: 7. Germline V lookup: CDR1 SEHNR, CDR2 FQNEAQ (reference sequence). The CDR3 is made up of 15 amino acids. The CDR3 DNA reads as TGTGCCAGCAGCGACCGACAGGGGCCCAATTCACCCCTCCACTTT. Protein product: CASSDRQGPNSPLHF.

The chain employs TRBV7-2 and TRBJ2-7, with D maybe TRBD1 (6 bases). Germline V gene data show CDR1 as SGHTA and CDR2 as FQGNSA. This CDR3 comprises 14 residues. V dropped 4 bases and J dropped 0 bases, with 10 bases sitting between them. DNA of the CDR3: TGTGCCAGCAGCTCTTGGACAGCCTCCTACGAGCAGTACTTC. This translates into CASSSWTASYEQYF.

The rearrangement joins TRBV29-1 to TRBJ2-5, with D maybe TRBD2 (6 bases). Germline-derived CDR1 and CDR2 are SQVTM and ANQGSEA. V lost 6 bases, J lost 2 bases, and 22 bases lay in between. This CDR3 has 16 residues. CDR3 in amino acids: CSVVGLTTSEQETQYF. CDR3 nucleotides: TGCAGCGTAGTAGGACTAACTACAAGCGAACAAGAGACCCAGTACTTC. Looking up the rest from reference TRBV29-1 and TRBJ2-5 gives the full variable domain: SAVISQKPSRDICQRGTSLTIQCQVDSQVTMMFWYRQQPGQSLTLIATANQGSEATYESGFVIDKFPISRPNLTFSTLTVSNMSPEDSSIYLCSVVGLTTSEQETQYFGPGTRLLVL.

CDR3 residues: CASSQGLSYNEQFF. The CDR3 bases are TGCGCCAGCAGCCAGGGGCTGTCATACAATGAGCAGTTCTTC. The V call is TRBV4-1, the J call TRBJ2-1, with D tentatively TRBD1 (5 bases). Germline V gene lookup returns CDR1 MGHRA and CDR2 YSYEKL. Trimming removed 3 bases from V and 4 bases from J, with 10 bases in between. The CDR3 sequence is 14 residues long.

The chain couples TRBV4-3 to TRBJ1-2; D is undetermined. The CDR3 spans 14 residues. V was pared by 0 bases and J by 5 bases, with 10 bases between. Germline values: CDR1 LGHNA, CDR2 YSLEER. As DNA, the CDR3 is TGCGCCAGCAGCCAAGATACCCAGGCATATGGCTACACCTTC. It specifies CASSQDTQAYGYTF.

This clone has just one count. This rearrangement joins TRBV29-1 to TRBJ1-4, with no clear D. Germline CDR1 is SQVTM and CDR2 is ANQGSEA. Trimming removed 7 bases from V and 6 bases from J, with 15 bases in between. The CDR3 totals 13 residues. CDR3 amino acids: CSALDARDEKLFF. The CDR3 nucleotides read TGCAGCGCGCTCGATGCCAGAGATGAAAAACTGTTTTTT. Combining the CDR3 with reference TRBV29-1 and TRBJ1-4 gives the whole variable domain SAVISQKPSRDICQRGTSLTIQCQVDSQVTMMFWYRQQPGQSLTLIATANQGSEATYESGFVIDKFPISRPNLTFSTLTVSNMSPEDSSIYLCSALDARDEKLFFGSGTQLSVL.

The chain is built from TRBV6-5 and TRBJ2-3, with D uncertain. This CDR3 contains 13 residues. Germline V gene lookup returns CDR1 MNHEY and CDR2 SVGAGI. The V end lost 7 bases, the J end lost 1 base, and 9 bases lay between the germline ends. The CDR3 coding sequence is TGTGCCAGCACCTGGAGACGCACAGATACGCAGTATTTT. Encoded protein: CASTWRRTDTQYF.

The V gene is TRBV28, the J gene TRBJ2-5, with TRBD1 matching over 7 bases. CDR1 is MDHEN, CDR2 SYDVKM, per germline. This CDR3 is built from 15 residues. V trimming: 3 bases; J trimming: 1 base; junction bases outside the gene matches: 5. CDR3 nucleotides: TGTGCCAGCAGTTTTGGATGGGACAGCCAAGAGACCCAGTACTTC. The encoded protein is CASSFGWDSQETQYF.

This sequence joins TRBV7-9 and TRBJ2-4; 7 nucleotides match TRBD2. CDR1 and CDR2 (germline): SEHNR, FQNEAQ (reference sequence). This CDR3 is 15 amino acids long. After removal of 3 bases from V and 6 bases from J, the junction contained 8 bases not matched to a gene. Here the CDR3 reads CASSLGSGATNIQYF. The CDR3 nucleotides are TGTGCCAGCAGCTTGGGGAGCGGGGCAACAAACATTCAGTACTTC.

The chain is built from TRBV6-6 and TRBJ2-5; D might be TRBD1 (8 bases). This CDR3 region has 13 residues. The germline V and J ends were trimmed by 8 bases and 7 bases, with 17 bases remaining between them. The germline gives CDR1 MNHNY, CDR2 SVGAGI (reference sequence). The CDR3 is CASAKDREGTQYF. For the CDR3, the DNA is TGTGCCAGCGCGAAGGACAGGGAGGGGACCCAGTACTTC.

Only a few counts were recorded for this clone. The V and J genes are TRBV4-2 and TRBJ1-2; 8 nucleotides match TRBD1. The V segment lost 1 base and the J segment 4 bases; nucleotides outside the gene matches: 11. The CDR3 sequence is 17 residues long. Germline loops: CDR1 LGHNA, CDR2 YNFKEQ. This CDR3 is CASSQVNDRGVRYGYTF. In DNA, the CDR3 is TGTGCCAGCAGCCAAGTGAATGACAGGGGTGTTCGCTATGGCTACACCTTC.

CDR3 nucleotides: TGTGCCAGCAGCGTAGCGGGGACGGGCTGGGAGACCCAGTACTTC. Translating gives CASSVAGTGWETQYF. V usage is TRBV9 and J usage is TRBJ2-5; D could derive from TRBD1 or TRBD2 (5 bases each). CDR3 length: 15 amino acids. V was pared by 0 bases and J by 5 bases, with 14 bases between. Germline CDR1 is SGDLS and CDR2 is YYNGEE.

This clone was recorded a few times. V gene TRBV4-1 combines with J gene TRBJ2-1; 10 bases fit TRBD2. Germline V gene sequence: CDR1 MGHRA, CDR2 YSYEKL. The trim removed 4 bases at V and 2 bases at J, leaving 8 bases unmatched. This CDR3 has 17 residues. CDR3 sequence: CASSRSPSGGTYNEQFF. The CDR3 region has the DNA TGCGCCAGCAGCCGTAGCCCTAGCGGGGGAACCTACAATGAGCAGTTCTTC.

This chain connects TRBV19 to TRBJ1-2; weak D call: TRBD1 (6 bases). V lost 7 bases and J lost 3, with 9 bases in between. From germline, CDR1 is LNHDA and CDR2 SQIVND (reference sequence). The CDR3 is made up of 12 amino acids. CDR3 coding DNA: TGTGCCAGTATACAGGGCTACTATGGCTACACCTTC. As protein: CASIQGYYGYTF.

The chain is built from TRBV29-1 and TRBJ1-1; tentative D call: TRBD1 (5 bases). Germline lookup yields CDR1 SQVTM and CDR2 ANQGSEA. Trimming cost V 4 bases and J 1 base, with 10 bases left between them. The CDR3 runs to 13 residues. Here the CDR3 reads CSVVAGQNTEAFF. CDR3 nucleotide sequence: TGCAGCGTTGTGGCCGGACAGAACACTGAAGCTTTCTTT.

This sequence joins TRBV10-3 and TRBJ1-4; D uncertain. Trimming cost V 3 bases and J 11 bases, with 10 bases left between them. The CDR3 is 12 residues long. Looked up from germline, CDR1 is ENHRY and CDR2 is SYGVKD. The CDR3 coding sequence is TGTGCCATCAGTGACACCTCTGGGAAACTGTTTTTT. As protein: CAISDTSGKLFF.

The chain joins TRBV5-1 to TRBJ1-5, with D maybe TRBD1 (6 bases). This CDR3 comprises 15 residues. V was shortened by 0 bases and J by 2 bases, with 9 bases between the two germline ends. Germline-derived CDR1 and CDR2 are SGHRS and YFSETQ. The CDR3 DNA is TGCGCCAGCAGCTTGGTTGCAGGGGGCAATCAGCCCCAGCATTTT. Its protein product is CASSLVAGGNQPQHF.

The chain uses TRBV29-1 and TRBJ2-5, with D unclear. The CDR3 is 11 residues long. Trimming removed 8 bases from V and 10 bases from J, with 17 bases in between. Per the germline V gene, CDR1 is SQVTM and CDR2 is ANQGSEA. CDR3 residues: CSITTNRDQYF. DNA of the CDR3: TGCAGCATTACGACAAATAGGGACCAGTACTTC.